This T cell receptor beta chain was observed in a study of T cell responses to AZD1222 COVID-19 vaccine. Study-wide background: Analysis merged second doses at about 4 or about 12 weeks.

The CDR3 extends over 15 amino acids. V dropped 0 bases and J dropped 3 bases, with 11 bases sitting between them. Germline V gives CDR1 MNHEY, CDR2 SVGAGI. General study points: Nearly half of spike-specific TCRs reportedly go after variant regions that carry no mutations. Mostly white British, mostly female donors; authors suggested clonal diversity may be underestimated. Repertoire samples came only from after the peak T cell response.

The method was immunoSEQ multiplex PCR; TCRdb's version includes in-frame clones alone and lacks a portion of them. The sample contains 57,000 or so clones, about 70% of which appear only once. Comments on this clone: Antigen: not known.

The chain recombines TRBV6-5 with TRBJ1-1, with no clear D. The TCR was taken from an adult in good health. The specimen comprised peripheral blood, sampled on day 0 of AZD1222 vaccination. The CDR3 region is CASSYSRRRDTEAFF. For the CDR3, the DNA is TGTGCCAGCAGTTACTCCCGGAGGAGAGACACTGAAGCTTTCTTT.